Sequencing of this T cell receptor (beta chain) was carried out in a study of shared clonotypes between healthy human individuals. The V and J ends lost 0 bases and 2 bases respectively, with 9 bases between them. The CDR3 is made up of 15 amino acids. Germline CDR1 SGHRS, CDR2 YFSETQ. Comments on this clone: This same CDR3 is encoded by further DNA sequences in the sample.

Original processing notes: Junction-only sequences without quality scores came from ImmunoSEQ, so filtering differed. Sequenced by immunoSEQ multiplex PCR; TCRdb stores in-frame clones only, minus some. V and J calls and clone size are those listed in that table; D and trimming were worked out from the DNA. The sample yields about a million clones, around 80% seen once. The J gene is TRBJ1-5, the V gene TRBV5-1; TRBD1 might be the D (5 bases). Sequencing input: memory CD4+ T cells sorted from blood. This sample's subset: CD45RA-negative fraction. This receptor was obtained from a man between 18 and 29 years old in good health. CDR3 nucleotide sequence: TGCGCCAGCAGCTTGGCCGGGGGTGGCAATCAGCCCCAGCATTTT. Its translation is CASSLAGGGNQPQHF.